This T cell receptor (beta chain) stems from a study of early T cells in non-severe SARS-CoV-2 infection. By share, this clonotype ranks as medium-sized (0.01 to 0.1%). Antigen specificity is unknown. Study results and caveats: Matching with VDJdb favored anti-spike CD8 responses (missing private and CD4 specificities).

CDR1 is SEHNR and CDR2 is FQNEAQ in the germline V gene (reference sequence). The V and J ends lost 4 bases and 2 bases respectively, with 3 bases between them. CDR3 length equals 11 residues. Attachment of unique molecular identifiers was made to individual cDNA molecules. TCRdb itself ran the 5' RACE reads through MiXCR, one entry per CDR3 protein. The table includes 20,000 to 25,000 distinct CDR3 sequences, about 4.8% detected once. This chain uses TRBV7-9 with TRBJ2-7; unclear D gene. Sequencing was done on a sample of whole blood. The clonotype was recovered from an adult who was a healthcare worker with PCR-confirmed SARS-CoV-2 infection or an uninfected control (not recorded which). Here the CDR3 reads CASSSPYEQYF. Written as DNA, the CDR3 is TGTGCCAGCAGCTCCCCCTACGAGCAGTACTTC.